This TCR beta chain was sequenced for a study of response to subunit inactivated influenza vaccine. On this clonotype itself: Its antigen remains unidentified.

TCRdb re-derived calls from the RT-PCR reads in MiXCR, one entry per CDR3 protein. Of roughly 460,000 distinct CDR3 sequences listed, roughly 11% are singletons. Study-wide results and limits: Each seasonal influenza vaccination, the authors suggested, recruits few new T cells.

This CDR3 spans 13 amino acids. V dropped 5 bases and J dropped 13 bases, with 18 bases sitting between them. Looked up from germline, CDR1 is MDHEN and CDR2 is SYDVKM. The sequence was collected from a man in his fifties who received an inactivated influenza vaccine. Specimen: PBMCs from blood, collected 45 days after vaccination. The rearrangement uses TRBV28 and TRBJ2-1, with D possibly TRBD2 on 5 matching bases. The CDR3 protein is CASSPHFAGRQFF. For the CDR3, the DNA is TGTGCCAGCAGTCCCCACTTCGCGGGCCGTCAGTTCTTC.